A single sample is the source of the 10 T cell receptor beta chains below, sequenced in a study of beta chain features in type 1 diabetes. TCRB transcripts that were expressed got sequenced, as all of the isolated RNA had been reverse transcribed. Some clones are missing from TCRdb's copy, which holds only in-frame ones; the method was immunoSEQ multiplex PCR. The profile shows fewer than 350,000 clones, under 8.5% of them singletons. The sample taken for sequencing was central memory CD4+ T cells from blood. The origin of the receptors is a woman between 18 and 30 years old in good health.

This clone was seen more than once but under ten times. This chain joins TRBV7-9 and TRBJ2-6; TRBD1 aligns across 7 bases. Germline V CDR1 and CDR2: SEHNR, FQNEAQ (reference sequence). V was clipped by 5 bases and J by 4 bases; unmatched bases: 5. This CDR3 region has 15 residues. CDR3 nucleotide sequence: TGTGCCAGCAGCATAACAGGGGTCGGGGCCAACGTCCTGACTTTC. Translation gives CASSITGVGANVLTF.

Only a few counts were recorded for this clone. The chain joins TRBV7-8 to TRBJ1-2; the D gene is possibly TRBD1 (5 bases). Per the germline V gene, CDR1 is SGHVS and CDR2 is FQNEAQ. The CDR3 runs to 15 residues. V was shortened by 5 bases and J by 0 bases, with 13 bases between the two germline ends. Here the CDR3 DNA reads TGTGCCAGCAGCGAAGCCGGGACTCCTAACTATGGCTACACCTTC. Its protein is CASSEAGTPNYGYTF.

This clone was seen only a few times. The J gene is TRBJ2-2, the V gene TRBV28; no reliable D call. The V gene's germline CDR1 is MDHEN and CDR2 SYDVKM. This CDR3 contains 14 residues. Deletions cut 2 bases from V and 0 bases from J, with 4 bases between. DNA for the CDR3: TGTGCCAGCAGTTTAAGGGCGAACACCGGGGAGCTGTTTTTT. It codes for CASSLRANTGELFF.

The sample holds a few counts of this clone. The rearrangement links TRBV4-3 to TRBJ2-7, with 9 nucleotides matching TRBD1. Losses at the gene ends were 4 bases for V and 3 bases for J; bases not matched to a gene: 1. Germline V gene data show CDR1 as LGHNA and CDR2 as YSLEER. This CDR3 is built from 13 residues. The CDR3 is CASSRDRDYEQYF. The CDR3 coding sequence is TGCGCCAGCAGCCGGGACAGGGACTACGAGCAGTACTTC.

This clone has a count of ten or more. The gene calls are TRBV14 and TRBJ2-1; D not certain. This CDR3 has 13 residues. V lost 4 bases, J lost 5 bases, and 9 bases lay in between. Germline loops: CDR1 SGHDN, CDR2 FVKESK. This CDR3 is CASSLGRHNEQFF. CDR3 in DNA: TGTGCCAGCAGCCTAGGACGGCACAATGAGCAGTTCTTC.

The chain uses TRBV5-1 and TRBJ2-3, with 10 bases identical to TRBD2. This CDR3 has 17 residues. The V gene's germline CDR1 is SGHRS and CDR2 YFSETQ. Trimming took 0 bases from V and 2 from J; bases not matched to a gene: 6. The CDR3 DNA sequence: TGCGCCAGCAGCTTGGCCCAACTAGCGGGGAACACAGATACGCAGTATTTT. Its translation: CASSLAQLAGNTDTQYF.

The gene calls are TRBV28 and TRBJ2-3, with no clear D. The CDR3 spans 16 residues. CDR1 MDHEN and CDR2 SYDVKM come from the germline V gene. V shed 4 bases and J shed 4 bases, with 18 bases lying between them. CDR3 sequence (DNA): TGTGCCAGCAGTTCGAACGGTCTGACACCCCCAGATACGCAGTATTTT. Its translation is CASSSNGLTPPDTQYF.

The J gene is TRBJ1-2, the V gene TRBV27, with TRBD1 matching over 7 bases. This CDR3 comprises 14 residues. V lost 6 bases and J lost 0; bases outside the gene matches: 4. Per germline, CDR1 MNHEY and CDR2 SMNVEV (reference sequence). The DNA for the CDR3 is TGTGCCAGCAGGGGACAGAATACTAACTATGGCTACACCTTC. Protein product: CASRGQNTNYGYTF.

This clone was counted only a few times. The rearrangement uses TRBV6-5 and TRBJ2-7, with 10 bases identical to TRBD1. After removal of 8 bases from V and 3 bases from J, the junction contained 1 base not matched to a gene. This CDR3 contains 12 residues. Germline V gives CDR1 MNHEY, CDR2 SVGAGI. Here the CDR3 DNA reads TGTGCCAGCCGGACAGGGGGCTACGAGCAGTACTTC. Protein sequence: CASRTGGYEQYF.

The V and J genes are TRBV29-1 and TRBJ1-3; D perhaps matches TRBD1 (5 bases). Trimming cost V 7 bases and J 0 bases, with 13 bases left between them. The CDR3 contains 14 residues. Per germline, CDR1 SQVTM and CDR2 ANQGSEA. CDR3 protein: CSAAGGSSGNTIYF. CDR3 nucleotide sequence: TGCAGCGCCGCCGGGGGGAGCTCTGGAAACACCATATATTTT.